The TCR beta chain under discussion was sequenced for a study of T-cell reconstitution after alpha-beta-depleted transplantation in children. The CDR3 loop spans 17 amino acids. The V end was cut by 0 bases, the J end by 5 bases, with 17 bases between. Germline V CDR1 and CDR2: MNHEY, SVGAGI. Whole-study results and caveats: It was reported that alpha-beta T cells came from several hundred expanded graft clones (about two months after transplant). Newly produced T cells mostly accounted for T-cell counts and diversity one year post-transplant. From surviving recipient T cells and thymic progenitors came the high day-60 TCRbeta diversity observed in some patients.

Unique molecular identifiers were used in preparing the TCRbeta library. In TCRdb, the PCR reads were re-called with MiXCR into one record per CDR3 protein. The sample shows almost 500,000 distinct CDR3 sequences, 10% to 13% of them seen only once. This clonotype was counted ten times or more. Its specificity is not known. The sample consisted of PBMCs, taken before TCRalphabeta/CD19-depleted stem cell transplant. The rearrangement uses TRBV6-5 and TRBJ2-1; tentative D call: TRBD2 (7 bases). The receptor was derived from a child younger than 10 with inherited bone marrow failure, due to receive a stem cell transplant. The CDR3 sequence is CASSYSGGRGVHNEQFF. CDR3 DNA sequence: TGTGCCAGCAGTTACTCGGGGGGGAGGGGGGTCCACAATGAGCAGTTCTTC.